The clone carrying this T cell receptor (beta chain) was seen ten or more times. Trimming shortened V by 0 bases and J by 2 bases, and 17 bases separated the two germline ends. CDR1 and CDR2 (germline): DFQATT, SNEGSKA (reference sequence). The CDR3 length is 16 residues. The sample is drawn from a study of regulatory T cells in long-lasting Graves disease. The time point is: newly diagnosed GD, antithyroid drugs for less than 3 months. RNA extracted from PBMCs served as the sequencing template. An endocrinology unit in Xi'an, China, supplied the patients. Combining iRepertoire HTBI primers with Arm-PCR of CDR3 regions, the authors built TCR beta libraries. Methods used by the authors: Identification across samples found approximately 60 TRBV and roughly 13 TRBJ segments. In TCRdb, the multiplex PCR reads were re-called with MiXCR into one record per CDR3 protein. For this entry, the V and J calls and clone size follow TCRdb and not the study's own pipeline. This repertoire shows 400,000 to 500,000 distinct CDR3 sequences, approximately 15% found once; its top ten account for roughly a sixth.

A further study also used this sample, focusing on T cells in Graves' hyperthyroidism and ophthalmopathy. This second study says: Most clonotypes expanded in the thyroid (above 0.001) were also present in blood. Using 13 V-J features, a model discriminated ophthalmopathy from stable hyperthyroidism.

The TCR sequence derives from a woman aged 50 to 60 with Graves disease. This sample comprised peripheral blood mononuclear cells (PBMCs), obtained at new diagnosis, from a patient treated with antithyroid drugs. The chain uses TRBV20-1 and TRBJ2-7; no firm D call. The CDR3 nucleotides are TGCAGTGCTAGAGATCACAGCCGATTGCCGACCTACGAGCAGTACTTC. Residues: CSARDHSRLPTYEQYF.